Listed below are T cell receptor beta chains from one sample, sequenced in a study of CD8+ T cells in alopecia areata. The assay was immunoSEQ multiplex PCR, and TCRdb's table has in-frame clones only and misses some. The sample lists some 80,000 clones, around 66% seen once, with around 24% in the top ten. The material sequenced was CD8+ T cells sorted from blood, taken at week 24, from a patient treated with tofacitinib. These receptors were obtained from a human donor with alopecia areata. Each CDR3 is given with its conserved first and last residue. Each record gives: V gene, J gene, CDR3 length, CDR3 protein.

v_call: TRBV27; j_call: TRBJ2-4; cdr3_length: 14; cdr3_aa: CASSFLGARNIQYF
v_call: TRBV27; j_call: TRBJ1-2; cdr3_length: 14; cdr3_aa: CASSFWQGAKGYTF
v_call: TRBV7-2; j_call: TRBJ2-3; cdr3_length: 15; cdr3_aa: CASSFGTDTRETQYF
v_call: TRBV29-1; j_call: TRBJ2-3; cdr3_length: 17; cdr3_aa: CSVDATPGQASTDTQYF
v_call: TRBV7-9; j_call: TRBJ2-7; cdr3_length: 12; cdr3_aa: CASGWEGGEQYF
v_call: TRBV5-1; j_call: TRBJ2-7; cdr3_length: 19; cdr3_aa: CASRLTLSPAVAFGDEQYF
v_call: TRBV15; j_call: TRBJ2-3; cdr3_length: 12; cdr3_aa: CATSGYTDTQYF
v_call: TRBV7-9; j_call: TRBJ2-3; cdr3_length: 14; cdr3_aa: CASSLGGLRDTQYF
v_call: TRBV2; j_call: TRBJ2-5; cdr3_length: 14; cdr3_aa: CASSGGGREETQYF
v_call: TRBV27; j_call: TRBJ1-2; cdr3_length: 16; cdr3_aa: CASSFLAGTGVAGYTF
v_call: TRBV4-3; j_call: TRBJ1-3; cdr3_length: 16; cdr3_aa: CASSQDRGVSGNTIYF
v_call: TRBV7-9; j_call: TRBJ2-7; cdr3_length: 13; cdr3_aa: CASSSGYTYEQYF
v_call: TRBV29-1; j_call: TRBJ1-1; cdr3_length: 14; cdr3_aa: CSVETGTGLAEAFF
v_call: TRBV4-1; j_call: TRBJ2-2; cdr3_length: 15; cdr3_aa: CASSHSGGNTGELFF
v_call: TRBV2; j_call: TRBJ2-3; cdr3_length: 15; cdr3_aa: CAEQDFRSSTDTQYF
v_call: TRBV7-9; j_call: TRBJ2-3; cdr3_length: 16; cdr3_aa: CASSPVAGVLTDTQYF
v_call: TRBV13; j_call: TRBJ2-3; cdr3_length: 12; cdr3_aa: CASSLGGDTQYF
v_call: TRBV7-8; j_call: TRBJ2-5; cdr3_length: 14; cdr3_aa: CASSRLSGDETQYF
v_call: TRBV10-3; j_call: TRBJ1-2; cdr3_length: 12; cdr3_aa: CAIGWTNYGYTF
v_call: TRBV7-2; j_call: TRBJ2-1; cdr3_length: 16; cdr3_aa: CASSTRLQGFGNEQFF
v_call: TRBV27; j_call: TRBJ2-1; cdr3_length: 14; cdr3_aa: CASSMGQGLDEQFF
v_call: TRBV2; j_call: TRBJ1-2; cdr3_length: 13; cdr3_aa: CASSPAWVGGYTF
v_call: TRBV9; j_call: TRBJ2-3; cdr3_length: 15; cdr3_aa: CASSDERGSTDTQYF
v_call: TRBV27; j_call: TRBJ2-3; cdr3_length: 14; cdr3_aa: CASSYIRSGDTQYF
v_call: TRBV7-9; j_call: TRBJ1-6; cdr3_length: 16; cdr3_aa: CASSTWDRDYNSPLHF
v_call: TRBV5-6; j_call: TRBJ1-2; cdr3_length: 15; cdr3_aa: CASTWERGDIYGYTF
v_call: TRBV27; j_call: TRBJ2-1; cdr3_length: 14; cdr3_aa: CASSPLRPGNEQFF
v_call: TRBV7-2; j_call: TRBJ2-5; cdr3_length: 14; cdr3_aa: CASSFGVRGETQYF
v_call: TRBV29-1; j_call: TRBJ2-2; cdr3_length: 12; cdr3_aa: CSVAYGTGELFF
v_call: TRBV5-1; j_call: TRBJ2-3; cdr3_length: 16; cdr3_aa: CASSGYLGQPTDTQYF
v_call: TRBV4-2; j_call: TRBJ2-1; cdr3_length: 15; cdr3_aa: CASSQVQGVYNEQFF
v_call: TRBV2; j_call: TRBJ1-5; cdr3_length: 14; cdr3_aa: CASTRGGLDQPQHF
v_call: TRBV28; j_call: TRBJ2-7; cdr3_length: 15; cdr3_aa: CASSSPGQGRSEQYF
v_call: TRBV2; j_call: TRBJ2-7; cdr3_length: 14; cdr3_aa: CASSESTSGYEQYF
v_call: TRBV5-4; j_call: TRBJ2-1; cdr3_length: 16; cdr3_aa: CASSLAWTGGEDEQFF
v_call: TRBV11-2; j_call: TRBJ2-7; cdr3_length: 15; cdr3_aa: CASSLGREGAYEQYF
v_call: TRBV28; j_call: TRBJ2-5; cdr3_length: 15; cdr3_aa: CASSPDRVRLETQYF
v_call: TRBV15; j_call: TRBJ1-2; cdr3_length: 15; cdr3_aa: CATSRVDRDWYGYTF
v_call: TRBV4-1; j_call: TRBJ2-7; cdr3_length: 14; cdr3_aa: CASSQLEGNTEQYF
v_call: TRBV5-6; j_call: TRBJ1-6; cdr3_length: 16; cdr3_aa: CASSTTGSLSNSPLHF
v_call: TRBV14; j_call: TRBJ2-1; cdr3_length: 16; cdr3_aa: CASSQLGPGVIDEQFF
v_call: TRBV5-1; j_call: TRBJ2-7; cdr3_length: 13; cdr3_aa: CASSPDSSYEQYF